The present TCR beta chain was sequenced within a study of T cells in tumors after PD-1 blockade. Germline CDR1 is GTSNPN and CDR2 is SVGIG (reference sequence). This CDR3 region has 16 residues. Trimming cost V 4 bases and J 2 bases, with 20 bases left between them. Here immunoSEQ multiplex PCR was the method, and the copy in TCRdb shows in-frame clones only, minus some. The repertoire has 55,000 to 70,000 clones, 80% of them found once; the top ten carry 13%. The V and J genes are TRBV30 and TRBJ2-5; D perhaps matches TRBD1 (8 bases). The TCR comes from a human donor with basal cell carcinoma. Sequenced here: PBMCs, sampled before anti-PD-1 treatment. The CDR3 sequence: CAWMGDRGAGQETQYF. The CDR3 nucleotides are TGTGCCTGGATGGGAGACAGGGGAGCGGGACAAGAGACCCAGTACTTC. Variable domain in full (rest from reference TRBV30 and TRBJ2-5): SQTIHQWPATLVQPVGSPLSLECTVEGTSNPNLYWYRQAAGRGLQLLFYSVGIGQISSEVPQNLSASRPQDRQFILSSKKLLLSDSGFYLCAWMGDRGAGQETQYFGPGTRLLVL.